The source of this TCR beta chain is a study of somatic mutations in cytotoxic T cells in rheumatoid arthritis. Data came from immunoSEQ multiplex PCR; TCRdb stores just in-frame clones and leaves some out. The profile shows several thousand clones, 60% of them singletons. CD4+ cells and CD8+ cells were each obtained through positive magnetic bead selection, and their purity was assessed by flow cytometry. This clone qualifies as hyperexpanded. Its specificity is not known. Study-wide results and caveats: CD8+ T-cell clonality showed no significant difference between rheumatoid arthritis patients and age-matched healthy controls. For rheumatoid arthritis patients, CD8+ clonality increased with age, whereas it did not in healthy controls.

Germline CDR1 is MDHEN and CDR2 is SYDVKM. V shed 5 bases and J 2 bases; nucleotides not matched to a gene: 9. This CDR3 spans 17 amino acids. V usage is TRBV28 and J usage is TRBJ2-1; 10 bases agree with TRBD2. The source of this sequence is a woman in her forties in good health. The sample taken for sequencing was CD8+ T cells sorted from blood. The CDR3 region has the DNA TGTGCCAGCAGTACCCTAGCGGGAGTGACTACCTACAATGAGCAGTTCTTC. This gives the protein CASSTLAGVTTYNEQFF.